These T cell receptor beta chains were read from a single sample in a study of monozygotic twins with inflammatory bowel disease. Reprocessing the 5' RACE reads, TCRdb reports a single entry for every CDR3 protein and omits DNA. The table lists approximately 400,000 distinct CDR3 sequences. Sequencing was done on a sample of blood. The receptors derive from a human donor with ulcerative colitis or Crohn's disease, or a healthy co-twin of an affected twin (not recorded which). Both conserved end residues are part of each CDR3. Fields, in order: J gene, V gene, CDR3 protein.

TRBJ2-1 | TRBV11-3 | CASSFGGGLNEQFF
TRBJ1-5 | TRBV20-1 | CSASWANQPQHF
TRBJ1-1 | TRBV15 | CATSDRLNTEAFF
TRBJ2-1 | TRBV19 | CASTRGDSYNEQFF
TRBJ2-3 | TRBV29-1 | CSSLQIAPVDTQYF
TRBJ1-3 | TRBV30 | CAWSGGRISGNTIYF
TRBJ1-6 | TRBV20-1 | CSAGSDNSPLHF
TRBJ2-7 | TRBV7-2 | CASSLGGRGTSYEQYF
TRBJ1-3 | TRBV25-1 | CASSVAGDSGNTIYF
TRBJ1-2 | TRBV9 | CASSTRTDQSYGYTF
TRBJ2-2 | TRBV7-7 | CASSLGVGDTGELFF
TRBJ2-7 | TRBV30 | CAWTSSSYEQYF
TRBJ1-2 | TRBV5-1 | CASSLLGGQDYGYTF